This T cell receptor beta chain was captured by sequencing in a study of cytomegalovirus exposure and HLA in healthy donors. The study, taken as a whole, reports: It was only CMV serostatus that was available as immune exposure information. Three chains linked to CMV were shown in vitro to be specific for CMV antigens.

Healthy bone marrow donors made up the cohort. This clone occurred a few times. What it recognizes is unknown. 13 Jbeta primers and 60 Vbeta primers were used for the PCR. The table came from immunoSEQ multiplex PCR; TCRdb's copy has only in-frame clones and leaves some out. The sample has 150,000 to 200,000 clones, roughly 80% seen once. This TCR was recovered from a middle-aged man in good health and CMV-seropositive. The source material was PBMCs.

The CDR3 DNA reads as TGTGCCAGCAGCTTGGGCACCCTGAGCTCCTACAATGAGCAGTTCTTC. This sequence encodes CASSLGTLSSYNEQFF. V gene TRBV5-8 combines with J gene TRBJ2-1; D ambiguous. The germline V and J ends were trimmed by 0 bases and 0 bases, with 10 bases remaining between them. Germline values: CDR1 SGHTS, CDR2 YDEGEE. The CDR3 totals 16 residues.